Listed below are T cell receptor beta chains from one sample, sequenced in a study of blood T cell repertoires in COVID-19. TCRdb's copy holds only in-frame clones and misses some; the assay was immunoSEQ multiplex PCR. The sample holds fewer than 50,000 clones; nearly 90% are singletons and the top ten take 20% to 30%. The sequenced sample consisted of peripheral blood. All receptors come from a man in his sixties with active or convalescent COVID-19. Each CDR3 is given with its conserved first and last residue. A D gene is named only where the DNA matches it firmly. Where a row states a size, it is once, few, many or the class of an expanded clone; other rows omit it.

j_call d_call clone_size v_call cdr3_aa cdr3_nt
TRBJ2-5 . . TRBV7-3 CASSPSQGETQYF TGTGCCAGCAGCCCGAGCCAGGGGGAGACCCAGTACTTC
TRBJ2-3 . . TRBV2 CASSAERADTQYF TGTGCCAGCAGTGCCGAGAGGGCAGATACGCAGTATTTT
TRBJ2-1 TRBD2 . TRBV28 CASSQLTSGLYNEQFF TGTGCCAGCAGTCAACTGACTAGCGGGTTATACAATGAGCAGTTCTTC
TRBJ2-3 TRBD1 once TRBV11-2 CASSQAGTGHTDTQYF TGTGCCAGCAGCCAGGCCGGGACAGGTCATACAGATACGCAGTATTTT
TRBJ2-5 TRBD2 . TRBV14 CASSQDTSGILETQYF TGTGCCAGCAGCCAAGATACTAGCGGGATCCTAGAGACCCAGTACTTC
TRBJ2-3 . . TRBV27 CASSSPIGSSDTQYF TGTGCCAGCAGTTCGCCCATTGGCTCGTCGGATACGCAGTATTTT
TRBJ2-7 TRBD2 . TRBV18 CASSPTSASYEQYF TGTGCCAGCTCACCCACTAGCGCCTCCTACGAGCAGTACTTC
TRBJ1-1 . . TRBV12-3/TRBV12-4 CASSFGGNTEAFF TGTGCCAGCAGTTTCGGGGGGAACACTGAAGCTTTCTTT
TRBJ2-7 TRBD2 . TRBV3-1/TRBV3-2 CASTPGTSGSEQYF TGTGCCAGCACCCCCGGGACTAGCGGGTCCGAGCAGTACTTC
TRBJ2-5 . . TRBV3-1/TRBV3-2 CASSRRSPGQETQYF TGTGCCAGCAGCCGAAGATCCCCGGGCCAAGAGACCCAGTACTTC
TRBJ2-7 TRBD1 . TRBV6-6 CASSSTGTGVDEQYF TGTGCCAGCAGTTCGACCGGGACAGGGGTGGACGAGCAGTACTTC
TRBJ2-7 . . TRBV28 CASSSSASAGPF TGTGCCAGCAGTTCCTCCGCTTCTGCAGGCCCCTTC
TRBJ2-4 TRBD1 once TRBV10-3 CAISEGQGIGAKNIQYF TGTGCCATCAGTGAAGGACAGGGGATAGGCGCCAAAAACATTCAGTACTTC
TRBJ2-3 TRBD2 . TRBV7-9 CASSPGGATDTQYF TGTGCCAGCAGCCCCGGGGGGGCCACAGATACGCAGTATTTT
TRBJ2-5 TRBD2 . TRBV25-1 CASSDTSGRGGETQYF TGTGCCAGCAGTGATACTAGCGGGAGAGGGGGAGAGACCCAGTACTTC
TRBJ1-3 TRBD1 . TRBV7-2 CASSSTVQGVISGNTIYF TGTGCCAGCAGCTCCACTGTCCAGGGGGTGATATCTGGAAACACCATATATTTT
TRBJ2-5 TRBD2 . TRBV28 CASSLYPSTSGRYGETQYF TGTGCCAGCAGTTTATATCCTTCGACTAGCGGGAGGTACGGGGAGACCCAGTACTTC
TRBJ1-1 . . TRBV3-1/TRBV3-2 CASSQIPGLGNTEAFF TGTGCCAGCAGCCAAATCCCAGGGTTAGGGAACACTGAAGCTTTCTTT